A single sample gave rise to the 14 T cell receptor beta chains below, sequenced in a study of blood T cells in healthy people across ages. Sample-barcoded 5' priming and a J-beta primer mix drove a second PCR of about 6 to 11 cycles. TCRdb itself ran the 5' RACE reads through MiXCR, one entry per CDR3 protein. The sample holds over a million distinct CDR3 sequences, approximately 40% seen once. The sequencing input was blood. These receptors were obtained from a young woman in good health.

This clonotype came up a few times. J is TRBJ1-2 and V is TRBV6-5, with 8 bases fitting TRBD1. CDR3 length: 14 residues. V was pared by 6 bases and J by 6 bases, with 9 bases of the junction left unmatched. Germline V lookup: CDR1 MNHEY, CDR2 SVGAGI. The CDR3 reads CASSLHRGDHGYTF. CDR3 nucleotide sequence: TGTGCCAGCAGCCTACACAGGGGGGACCATGGCTACACCTTC.

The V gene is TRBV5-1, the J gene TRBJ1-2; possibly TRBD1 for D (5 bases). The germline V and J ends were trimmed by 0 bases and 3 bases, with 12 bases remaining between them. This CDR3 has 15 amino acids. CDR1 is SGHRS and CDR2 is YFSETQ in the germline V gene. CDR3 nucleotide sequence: TGCGCCAGCAGCTTGGCGGCAGGGAGCGACTATGGCTACACCTTC. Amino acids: CASSLAAGSDYGYTF.

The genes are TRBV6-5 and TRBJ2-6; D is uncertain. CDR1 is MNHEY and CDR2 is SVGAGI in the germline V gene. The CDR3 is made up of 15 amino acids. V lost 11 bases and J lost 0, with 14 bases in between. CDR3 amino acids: CAAGPLSSGANVLTF. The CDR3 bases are TGTGCCGCAGGACCCCTGAGCTCTGGGGCCAACGTCCTGACTTTC.

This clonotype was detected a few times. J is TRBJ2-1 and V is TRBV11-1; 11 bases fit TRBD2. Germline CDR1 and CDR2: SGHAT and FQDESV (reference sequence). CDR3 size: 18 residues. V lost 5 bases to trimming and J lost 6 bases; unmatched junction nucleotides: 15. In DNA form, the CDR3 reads TGTGCCAGCAGCATTAGCGGGGGGGCCGTCAACGGGTTCAATGAGCAGTTCTTC. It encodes CASSISGGAVNGFNEQFF.

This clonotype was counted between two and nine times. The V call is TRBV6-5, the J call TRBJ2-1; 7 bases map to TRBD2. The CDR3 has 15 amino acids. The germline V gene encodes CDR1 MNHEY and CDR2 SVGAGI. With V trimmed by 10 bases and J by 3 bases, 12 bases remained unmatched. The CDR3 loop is CATIGAGESYNEQFF. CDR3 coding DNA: TGTGCCACTATCGGGGCGGGAGAGAGCTACAATGAGCAGTTCTTC.

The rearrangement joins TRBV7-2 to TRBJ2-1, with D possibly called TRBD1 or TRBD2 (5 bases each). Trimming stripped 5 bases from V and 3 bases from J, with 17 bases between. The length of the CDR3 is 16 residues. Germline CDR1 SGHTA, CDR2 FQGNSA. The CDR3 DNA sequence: TGTGCCAGCAGCCCTTCCTCCACAGGACTCTACAATGAGCAGTTCTTC. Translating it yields CASSPSSTGLYNEQFF.

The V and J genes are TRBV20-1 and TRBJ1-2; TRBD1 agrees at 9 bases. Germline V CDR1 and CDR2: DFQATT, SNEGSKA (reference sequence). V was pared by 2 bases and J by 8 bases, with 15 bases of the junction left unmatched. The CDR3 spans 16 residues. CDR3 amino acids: CSARIPGTGFLGGYTF. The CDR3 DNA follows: TGCAGTGCTAGAATTCCCGGGACAGGGTTCTTGGGAGGCTACACCTTC.

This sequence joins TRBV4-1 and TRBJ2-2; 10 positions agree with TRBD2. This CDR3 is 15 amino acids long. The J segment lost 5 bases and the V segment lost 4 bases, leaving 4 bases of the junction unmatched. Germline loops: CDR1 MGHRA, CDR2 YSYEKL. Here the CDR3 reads CASSPGLARTGELFF. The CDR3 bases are TGCGCCAGCAGCCCGGGACTAGCGAGAACCGGGGAGCTGTTTTTT.

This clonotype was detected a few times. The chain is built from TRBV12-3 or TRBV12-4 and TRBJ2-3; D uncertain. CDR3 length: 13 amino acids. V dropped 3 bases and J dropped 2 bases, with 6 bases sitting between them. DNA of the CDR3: TGTGCCAGCAGTTTCGGCAACACAGATACGCAGTATTTT. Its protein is CASSFGNTDTQYF.

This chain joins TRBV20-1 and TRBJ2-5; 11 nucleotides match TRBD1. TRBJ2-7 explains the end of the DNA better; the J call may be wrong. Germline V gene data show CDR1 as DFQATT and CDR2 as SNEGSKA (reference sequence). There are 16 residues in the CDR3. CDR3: CSASLSGQGVSYEQYF. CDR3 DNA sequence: TGCAGTGCTAGCCTCTCGGGACAGGGGGTCTCCTACGAGCAGTACTTC.

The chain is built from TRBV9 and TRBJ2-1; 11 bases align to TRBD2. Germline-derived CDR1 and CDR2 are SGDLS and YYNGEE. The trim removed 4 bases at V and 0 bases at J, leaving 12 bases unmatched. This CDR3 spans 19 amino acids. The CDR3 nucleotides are TGTGCCAGCAGCCCCATACTAGCGGGGGCGCGGAGCTCCTACAATGAGCAGTTCTTC. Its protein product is CASSPILAGARSSYNEQFF.

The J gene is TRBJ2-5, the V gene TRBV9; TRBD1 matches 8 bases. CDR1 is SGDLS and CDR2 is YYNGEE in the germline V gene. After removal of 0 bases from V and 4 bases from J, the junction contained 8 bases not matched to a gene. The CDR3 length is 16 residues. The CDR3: CASSVGRSGQAETQYF. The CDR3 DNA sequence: TGTGCCAGCAGCGTAGGTCGGTCGGGACAGGCAGAGACCCAGTACTTC.

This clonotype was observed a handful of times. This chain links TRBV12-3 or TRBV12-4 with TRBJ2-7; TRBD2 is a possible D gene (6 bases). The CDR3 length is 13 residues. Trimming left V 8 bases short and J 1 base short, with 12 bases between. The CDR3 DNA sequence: TGTGCCAGCGGGCTCGGGGGTTCCTACGAGCAGTACTTC. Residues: CASGLGGSYEQYF.

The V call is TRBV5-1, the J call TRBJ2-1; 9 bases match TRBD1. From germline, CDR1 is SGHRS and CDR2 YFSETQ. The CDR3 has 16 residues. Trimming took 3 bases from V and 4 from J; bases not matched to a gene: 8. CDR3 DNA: TGCGCCAGCAGCTCCCGTCCCGGGACAGGGTACAATGAGCAGTTCTTC. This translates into CASSSRPGTGYNEQFF.